This TCR beta chain was sequenced during a study of blood T cell repertoires in COVID-19. Looking at the study overall: The United States, Italy and Spain supplied acute and convalescent COVID-19 samples.

In terms of age and location, participants ranged from roughly 18 to 100 years and lived in about two dozen US areas. In the original analysis: Nucleated cell number was recorded as an estimate derived from reference gene primer amplification. TCRdb's table, derived via immunoSEQ multiplex PCR, lists solely in-frame clones and lacks some. That table furnishes V, J and clone size, whereas the DNA furnished D and trimming. The top ten hold 3% to 4.5% of the sample, which has 95,000 to 150,000 clones, less than 90% seen once. This CDR3 has 13 residues. V was clipped by 1 base and J by 8 bases, with 8 bases between them. Per germline, CDR1 LGHNA and CDR2 YNFKEQ.

The TCR was taken from a woman in her thirties who had recovered from COVID-19. Sample: PBMCs or T cells enriched from blood (not recorded which). This rearrangement joins TRBV4-2 to TRBJ1-4, with D unclear. The CDR3 sequence: CASSQVGGEKLFF. CDR3 nucleotides: TGTGCCAGCAGCCAAGTAGGCGGCGAAAAACTGTTTTTT.